What follows describes a single TCR beta chain. This record comes from a study of T cells expressing NK-cell markers. TCRdb reprocessed the 5' RACE reads and keeps a single row for each CDR3 protein, giving no DNA. This listing includes about 550,000 distinct CDR3 sequences. CDR1 is SEHNR, CDR2 FQNEAQ, per germline (reference sequence). The CDR3 has 16 residues. Sequenced: blood T cells: a sorted CD56 or NKG2C T cell subset, CD4+ or CD8+ T cells, or bulk PBMC T cells (not recorded which). The genes are TRBV7-9 and TRBJ2-2; TCRdb's D call, TRBD2, is unchecked because there is no DNA. The source is a man between 18 and 29 years old in good health. The CDR3 loop is CASSLATGPETGELFF.